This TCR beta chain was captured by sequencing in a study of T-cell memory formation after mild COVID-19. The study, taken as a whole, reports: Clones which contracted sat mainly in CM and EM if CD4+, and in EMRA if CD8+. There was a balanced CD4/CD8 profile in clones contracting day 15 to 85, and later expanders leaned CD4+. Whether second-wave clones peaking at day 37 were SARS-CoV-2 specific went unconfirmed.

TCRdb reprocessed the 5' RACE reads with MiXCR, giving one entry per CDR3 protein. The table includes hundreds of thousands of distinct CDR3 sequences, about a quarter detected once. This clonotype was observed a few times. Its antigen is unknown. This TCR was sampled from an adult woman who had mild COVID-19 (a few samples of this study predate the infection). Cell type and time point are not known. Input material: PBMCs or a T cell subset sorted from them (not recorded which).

The CDR3 sequence: CASSLGGLAEETQYF. Written as DNA, the CDR3 is TGTGCCAGCAGTCTTGGGGGACTAGCGGAAGAGACCCAGTACTTC. V and J are TRBV12-3 or TRBV12-4 and TRBJ2-5; the match to TRBD2 covers 11 bases. The junction had 5 bases not matched to a gene; V was cut back by 5 bases and J by 3 bases. This CDR3 spans 15 amino acids.